Included here is one T cell receptor beta chain sequence, with context. As yet, its antigen is unknown. The V end was cut by 3 bases, the J end by 1 base, with 18 bases between. The CDR3 is 17 amino acids. These data are taken from a study of T cells after yellow fever vaccination. Whole-study context: With SMART-Seq v4 Ultra Low Input, the fractions containing low cell numbers were prepared. Findings and limits, study-wide: Booster samples showed a return of most primary-vaccination clones (approximately 96% CD4, 70% to 90% CD8). A small proportion of clonotypes was detected in both the CD4 and CD8 compartments.

Conversion of TCR transcripts into cDNA relied on 5'RACE template switching, which added a universal primer site and UMIs. TCRdb used MiXCR to reprocess the 5' RACE reads, holding one entry per CDR3 protein. The sample carries some 350,000 distinct CDR3 sequences, over 4% recorded once. V gene TRBV12-3 or TRBV12-4 combines with J gene TRBJ1-2, with a tentative D call TRBD1 (6 bases). Material: PBMCs, obtained 5 days after the yellow fever booster vaccination. The sequence came from a young man who received the YFV17D yellow fever vaccine. CDR3 loop: CASSFVGAPTDNYGYTF. Written as DNA, the CDR3 is TGTGCCAGCAGTTTTGTGGGGGCTCCAACCGATAACTATGGCTACACCTTC.